The 22 T cell receptor beta chains given below trace back to one sample, sequenced in a study of blood T cell repertoires in COVID-19. The table came from immunoSEQ multiplex PCR; TCRdb's copy has only in-frame clones and leaves some out. The repertoire holds under 300,000 clones, with 88% as singletons. Material for sequencing was peripheral blood. These receptors all stem from a young woman with acute or convalescent COVID-19.

V gene TRBV19 combines with J gene TRBJ1-3, with 8 bases that match TRBD1. The J segment lost 2 bases and the V segment lost 6 bases, leaving 18 bases of the junction unmatched. Germline V gives CDR1 LNHDA, CDR2 SQIVND (reference sequence). The CDR3 has 19 amino acids. DNA of the CDR3: TGTGCCAGTAGCCCCCCCCAGGGGGCGGTTAGTTCGGCTGGAAACACCATATATTTT. Translation: CASSPPQGAVSSAGNTIYF.

The chain links TRBV27 to TRBJ1-6; TRBD1 matches at 8 bases. Germline V gene data show CDR1 as MNHEY and CDR2 as SMNVEV (reference sequence). After removal of 5 bases from V and 8 bases from J, the junction contained 5 bases not matched to a gene. CDR3 length equals 14 residues. CDR3 protein: CASSLRQGHSPLHF. DNA of the CDR3: TGTGCCAGCAGTCTAAGACAGGGGCATTCACCCCTCCACTTT.

The chain links TRBV5-5 to TRBJ2-7; D not resolved. V was pared by 2 bases and J by 3 bases, with 12 bases between. Looked up from germline, CDR1 is SGHKS and CDR2 is YYEKEE (reference sequence). The CDR3 extends over 14 amino acids. Here the CDR3 DNA reads TGTGCCAGCAGCTTCATCAGGATGAACTACGAGCAGTACTTC. This encodes CASSFIRMNYEQYF.

Regarding this clone: This sample includes further DNA sequences coding for the same CDR3. The gene calls are TRBV5-1 and TRBJ1-3; D is perhaps TRBD1 (6 bases). The V gene's germline CDR1 is SGHRS and CDR2 YFSETQ. V lost 0 bases, J lost 0 bases, and 10 bases lay in between. The CDR3 is made up of 16 amino acids. CDR3 nucleotide sequence: TGCGCCAGCAGCTTGGGACAGGTCAGCTCTGGAAACACCATATATTTT. It encodes CASSLGQVSSGNTIYF.

The J gene is TRBJ2-1, the V gene TRBV11-3; 12 nucleotides match TRBD2. V lost 1 base to trimming and J lost 6 bases; unmatched junction nucleotides: 13. Germline-derived CDR1 and CDR2 are SGHNT and YENEEA. This CDR3 contains 19 residues. CDR3: CASSLVIGASGRASNEQFF. The CDR3 nucleotides are TGTGCCAGCAGCTTAGTTATAGGGGCTAGCGGGAGGGCCTCCAATGAGCAGTTCTTC.

The rearrangement links TRBV6-5 to TRBJ2-3, with 13 bases lining up with TRBD2. Germline CDR1 is MNHEY and CDR2 is SVGAGI. V lost 7 bases and J lost 8; bases outside the gene matches: 9. This CDR3 is 15 amino acids long. This CDR3 reads CASKRTSGSGGTQYF. DNA of the CDR3: TGTGCCAGCAAAAGGACTAGCGGGAGTGGGGGTACGCAGTATTTT.

This chain joins TRBV11-3 and TRBJ2-7; 9 bases are a match to TRBD2. This CDR3 comprises 17 residues. Germline CDR1 reads SGHNT; CDR2 reads YENEEA. Losses at the gene ends were 5 bases for V and 1 base for J; bases not matched to a gene: 12. CDR3: CASSPYSGGIGSYEQYF. The CDR3 bases are TGTGCCAGCAGCCCGTACAGCGGGGGGATAGGATCCTACGAGCAGTACTTC.

The chain couples TRBV2 to TRBJ2-7; a weak D match, TRBD1 (5 bases). CDR1 is SNHLY, CDR2 FYNNEI, per germline. V lost 7 bases and J 2 bases, leaving 15 bases between the germline ends. This CDR3 spans 14 amino acids. The CDR3 DNA reads TGTGCCAGCACCCAAAACCTGGGGCCCTACGAGCAGTACTTC. It is translated as CASTQNLGPYEQYF.

The V and J genes are TRBV6-5 and TRBJ2-1; 9 bases map to TRBD1. CDR1 and CDR2 from the germline V gene are MNHEY and SVGAGI. This CDR3 has 13 residues. J was trimmed by 8 bases and V by 2 bases; bases with no gene match: 1. This CDR3 is CASSYDRGDEQFF. The CDR3 nucleotides read TGTGCCAGCAGTTACGACAGGGGGGATGAGCAGTTCTTC.

The rearrangement joins TRBV3-1 (or the pseudogene TRBV3-2) to TRBJ2-3; tentatively, D is TRBD2 (5 bases). Trimming took off 0 bases at V and 2 bases at J, with 15 bases between the two ends. The CDR3 contains 17 residues. CDR1 and CDR2 from the germline V gene are LGHDT and YNNKEL (reference sequence). CDR3 coding DNA: TGTGCCAGCAGCCAAGATGGAGCGGTTAAATACACAGATACGCAGTATTTT. It is translated as CASSQDGAVKYTDTQYF.

The chain is built from TRBV29-1 and TRBJ1-3, with D possibly being TRBD1 (6 bases). Trimming took off 7 bases at V and 4 bases at J, with 17 bases between the two ends. CDR1 SQVTM and CDR2 ANQGSEA come from the germline V gene. The CDR3 spans 14 residues. In DNA, the CDR3 is TGCAGCGCCCAACAAACAGGGTGGGGAAACACCATATATTTT. Its translation is CSAQQTGWGNTIYF.

The chain couples TRBV3-1 (or the pseudogene TRBV3-2) to TRBJ2-5; 9 bases are a match to TRBD1. The CDR3 spans 15 residues. Trimming removed 4 bases from V and 5 bases from J; junction bases left unmatched: 8. Germline V lookup: CDR1 LGHDT, CDR2 YNNKEL (reference sequence). The CDR3 region is CASSLYTGGGETQYF. CDR3 nucleotides: TGTGCCAGCAGCCTCTACACAGGGGGCGGGGAGACCCAGTACTTC.

The V and J genes are TRBV7-2 and TRBJ2-1; possibly TRBD2 for D (6 bases). With 2 bases removed from V and 0 bases from J, the gap between germline ends came to 8 bases. The length of the CDR3 is 15 residues. CDR1 and CDR2 (germline): SGHTA, FQGNSA. The CDR3 region has the DNA TGTGCCAGCAGCTTACGGGAGAGCTCCTACAATGAGCAGTTCTTC. Its protein product is CASSLRESSYNEQFF.

V and J are TRBV4-3 and TRBJ1-3; 9 bases align to TRBD1. Germline V lookup: CDR1 LGHNA, CDR2 YSLEER. There are 17 residues in the CDR3. The trim removed 4 bases at V and 2 bases at J, leaving 9 bases unmatched. The CDR3 sequence is CASSLKGTGLAGNTIYF. The CDR3 coding sequence is TGCGCCAGCAGCCTAAAGGGGACAGGGCTGGCTGGAAACACCATATATTTT.

In its sample, this clone was seen once. V gene TRBV19 combines with J gene TRBJ2-7; 10 bases map to TRBD2. This CDR3 comprises 17 residues. Germline lookup yields CDR1 LNHDA and CDR2 SQIVND (reference sequence). Trimming removed 6 bases from V and 6 bases from J; junction bases left unmatched: 17. The CDR3 sequence: CASSGGSLAGGSGEQYF. CDR3 nucleotide sequence: TGTGCCAGTAGCGGAGGTTCCTTAGCGGGAGGTAGTGGCGAGCAGTACTTC.

This chain connects TRBV7-2 to TRBJ2-7; D is ambiguous. Germline V gene sequence: CDR1 SGHTA, CDR2 FQGNSA. CDR3 length equals 12 residues. V lost 4 bases and J lost 4, with 8 bases in between. CDR3: CASSYWSYEQYF. DNA for the CDR3: TGTGCCAGCAGCTACTGGTCTTACGAGCAGTACTTC. Full variable domain (remainder filled in from reference TRBV7-2 and TRBJ2-7): GAGVSQSPSNKVTEKGKDVELRCDPISGHTALYWYRQSLGQGLEFLIYFQGNSAPDKSGLPSDRFSAERTGGSVSTLTIQRTQQEDSAVYLCASSYWSYEQYFGPGTRLTVT.

The rearrangement links TRBV6-5 to TRBJ1-6, with TRBD1 identical over 8 bases. Losses at the gene ends were 2 bases for V and 9 bases for J; bases not matched to a gene: 6. Germline loops: CDR1 MNHEY, CDR2 SVGAGI. This CDR3 comprises 15 residues. Written as DNA, the CDR3 is TGTGCCAGCAGTTACCGACGACAGGGGAGTTCACCCCTCCACTTT. Translating gives CASSYRRQGSSPLHF.

The chain carries TRBV27 and TRBJ2-4, with D unclear. V was cut by 3 bases and J by 2 bases, with 5 bases left in between. Germline V gene sequence: CDR1 MNHEY, CDR2 SMNVEV (reference sequence). This CDR3 comprises 13 residues. DNA for the CDR3: TGTGCCAGCAGTTTGGCATCCAAAAACATTCAGTACTTC. Translation gives CASSLASKNIQYF.

The V call is TRBV2, the J call TRBJ2-7; TRBD1 is a possible D gene (6 bases). Per the germline V gene, CDR1 is SNHLY and CDR2 is FYNNEI. The CDR3 loop spans 12 amino acids. CDR3 bases: TGTGCGCTCCGCCGGGACAACTACGAGCAGTACTTC. This encodes CALRRDNYEQYF.

The V gene is TRBV18, the J gene TRBJ2-2; D call uncertain. The V end was cut by 2 bases, the J end by 1 base, with 11 bases between. Germline CDR1 reads KGHSH; CDR2 reads LQKENI. There are 16 residues in the CDR3. Here the CDR3 DNA reads TGTGCCAGCTCACCAGATTTGGTGCGGAACACCGGGGAGCTGTTTTTT. Encoded protein: CASSPDLVRNTGELFF. The full variable domain, completed using reference TRBV18 and TRBJ2-2, is NAGVMQNPRHLVRRRGQEARLRCSPMKGHSHVYWYRQLPEEGLKFMVYLQKENIIDESGMPKERFSAEFPKEGPSILRIQQVVRGDSAAYFCASSPDLVRNTGELFFGEGSRLTVL.

The V call is TRBV19, the J call TRBJ1-3; 11 bases map to TRBD1. CDR1 and CDR2 (germline): LNHDA, SQIVND (reference sequence). V gave up 5 bases and J gave up 0 bases; unmatched junction bases: 0. This CDR3 is built from 15 residues. The CDR3 DNA sequence: TGTGCCAGTAGTGGGACAGGGGGCTCTGGAAACACCATATATTTT. As protein: CASSGTGGSGNTIYF.

The J gene is TRBJ2-5, the V gene TRBV25-1; D ambiguous. CDR1 MGHDK and CDR2 SYGVNS come from the germline V gene. The CDR3 extends over 14 amino acids. Trimming left V 1 base short and J 2 bases short, with 8 bases between. This CDR3 is CASSEWYRQETQYF. The CDR3 nucleotides read TGTGCCAGCAGTGAATGGTACAGACAAGAGACCCAGTACTTC.